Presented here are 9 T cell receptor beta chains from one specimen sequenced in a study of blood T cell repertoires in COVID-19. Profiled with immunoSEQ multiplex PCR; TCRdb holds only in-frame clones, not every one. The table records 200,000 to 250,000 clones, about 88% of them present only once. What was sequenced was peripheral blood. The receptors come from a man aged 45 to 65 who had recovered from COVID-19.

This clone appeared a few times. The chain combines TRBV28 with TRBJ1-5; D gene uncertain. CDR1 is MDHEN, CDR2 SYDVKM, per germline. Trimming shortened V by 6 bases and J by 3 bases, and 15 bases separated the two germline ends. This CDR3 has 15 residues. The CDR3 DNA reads TGTGCCAGCAGCACGGGAGGGAGGGTCAATCAGCCCCAGCATTTT. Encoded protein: CASSTGGRVNQPQHF.

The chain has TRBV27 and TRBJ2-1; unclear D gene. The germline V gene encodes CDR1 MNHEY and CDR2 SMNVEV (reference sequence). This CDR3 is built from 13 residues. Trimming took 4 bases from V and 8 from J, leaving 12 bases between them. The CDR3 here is CASSYPLGDEQFF. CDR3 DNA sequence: TGTGCCAGCAGTTACCCCCTAGGAGATGAGCAGTTCTTC.

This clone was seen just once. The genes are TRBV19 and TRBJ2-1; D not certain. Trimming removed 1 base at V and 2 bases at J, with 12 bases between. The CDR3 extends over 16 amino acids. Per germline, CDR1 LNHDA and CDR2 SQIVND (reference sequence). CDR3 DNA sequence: TGTGCCAGTAGTATAGTCGGAGTTCACACCTACAATGAGCAGTTCTTC. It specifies CASSIVGVHTYNEQFF.

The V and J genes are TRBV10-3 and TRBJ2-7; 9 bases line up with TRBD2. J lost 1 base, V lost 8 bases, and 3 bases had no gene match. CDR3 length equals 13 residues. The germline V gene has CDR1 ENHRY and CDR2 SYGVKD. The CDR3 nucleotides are TGTGCCATCGGCGCGGGAGGGTCCTACGAGCAGTACTTC. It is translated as CAIGAGGSYEQYF.

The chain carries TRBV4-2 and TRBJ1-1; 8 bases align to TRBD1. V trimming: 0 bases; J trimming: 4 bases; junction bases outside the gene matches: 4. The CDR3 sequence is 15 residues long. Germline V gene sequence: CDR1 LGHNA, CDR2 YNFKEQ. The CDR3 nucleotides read TGTGCCAGCAGCCAAGAGCCCACAGGGGGCACTGAAGCTTTCTTT. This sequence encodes CASSQEPTGGTEAFF.

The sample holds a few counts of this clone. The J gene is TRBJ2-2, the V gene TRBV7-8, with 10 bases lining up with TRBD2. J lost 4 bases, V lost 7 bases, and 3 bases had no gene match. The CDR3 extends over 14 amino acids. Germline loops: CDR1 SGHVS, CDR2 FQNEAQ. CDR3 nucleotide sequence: TGTGCCAGCAAGAAGCGGGAGGGCACCGGGGAGCTGTTTTTT. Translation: CASKKREGTGELFF.

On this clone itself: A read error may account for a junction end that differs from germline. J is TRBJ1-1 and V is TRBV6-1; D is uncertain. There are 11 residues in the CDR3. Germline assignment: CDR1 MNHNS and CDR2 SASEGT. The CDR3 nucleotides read TGTGCCAGCAGTGAAGCCCCGACACCCACCTTT. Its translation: CASSEAPTPTF.

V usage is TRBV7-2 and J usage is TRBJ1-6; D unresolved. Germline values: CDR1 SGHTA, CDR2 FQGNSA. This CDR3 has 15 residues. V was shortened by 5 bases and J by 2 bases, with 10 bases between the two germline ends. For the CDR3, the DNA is TGTGCCAGCAGCGCGTCCCCGACCTATAATTCACCCCTCCACTTT. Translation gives CASSASPTYNSPLHF.

The CDR3 region has the DNA TGTGCCAGCTCACCCGTAGCGGGGCCTACCTACAATGAGCAGTTCTTC. Its translation: CASSPVAGPTYNEQFF. The chain uses TRBV18 and TRBJ2-1; 8 bases match TRBD2. Germline V gene lookup returns CDR1 KGHSH and CDR2 LQKENI. After removal of 3 bases from V and 2 bases from J, the junction contained 6 bases not matched to a gene. This CDR3 has 16 residues.